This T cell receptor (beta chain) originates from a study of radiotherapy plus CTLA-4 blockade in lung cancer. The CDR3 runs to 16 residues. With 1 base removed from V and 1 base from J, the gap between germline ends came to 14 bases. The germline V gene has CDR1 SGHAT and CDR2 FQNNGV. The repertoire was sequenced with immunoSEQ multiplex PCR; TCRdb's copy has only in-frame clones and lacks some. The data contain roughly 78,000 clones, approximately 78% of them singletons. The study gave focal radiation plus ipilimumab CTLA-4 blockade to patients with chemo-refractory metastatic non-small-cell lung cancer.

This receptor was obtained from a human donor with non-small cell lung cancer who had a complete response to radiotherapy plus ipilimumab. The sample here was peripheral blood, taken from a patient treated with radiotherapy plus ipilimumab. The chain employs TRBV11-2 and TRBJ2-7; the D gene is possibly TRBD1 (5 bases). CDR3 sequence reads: CASSLGQGFLSYEQYF. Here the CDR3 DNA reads TGTGCCAGCAGCTTAGGGCAGGGCTTCCTTTCCTACGAGCAGTACTTC.